Below, one T cell receptor beta chain is given with its context. Its antigen is unknown. Base qualities are not at hand, and no much larger clone is one base apart. This sample's time point label indicates: human tissue collected at research (rapid) autopsy. Over a roughly three-year period, several adult allo-HCT recipients who had steroid-refractory GVHD were prospectively enrolled in a research-autopsy study. Gastrointestinal GVHD was present in all GVHD patients, each of whom received several lines of GVHD-directed therapy, and 5 or 6 of these patients also had skin involvement. Autopsy tissues, which were obtained after a median post-mortem interval of approximately 10 hours, included GI sites from esophagus to rectum, liver, skin and lymphoid organs including spleen. Each autopsy specimen was cut in two, with one portion flash-frozen in liquid nitrogen and the remainder formalin-fixed, and the outer muscle layers of GI specimens were removed. To extract genomic DNA from frozen tissues, either the Mag-Bind Blood & Tissue DNA HDQ 96 Kit on a Chemagic 360 or the DNeasy Blood & Tissue Kit was used. Because of concern about red blood cell contamination, extracted DNA underwent additional purification with the Genomic DNA Clean & Concentrator-25 kit.

This entry is derived from a study of tissue T cells after allogeneic stem cell transplantation (dated by TCRdb to 2022 to 2024). Regarding the complete study: Every GVHD patient got a graft from a donor, with four grafts unmodified and three CD34-selected to deplete T cells. When multiple samples of a tissue existed, pathologist review of H&E sections prioritized samples with histologically apparent lymphocytes for sequencing. The human part of the study was a prospective observational study with no blinding and no randomization. The study profiled TCR beta repertoires across many tissues from research autopsies of patients with and without GVHD, plus mouse models of GVHD. Here is what the overall study found, with its caveats: Blood and spleen T cells captured only a limited portion of the TCR repertoire detected in tissues, in both patients and mice. The study did not determine which tissue TCRs were alloreactive or antigen-specific, and some clones might have been persisting host cells. Within patients, how anatomically similar tissues were was a major factor shaping TCR repertoire composition, regardless of disease or transplant status. Only a few T cell clones appeared in more than one patient, yet motif-based clustering showed tissue-specific repertoire signatures that were shared between patients. The patient cohort was small and varied clinically, and sampling depth was recognized as a limitation.

The library relied on the immunoSEQ multiplex PCR assay. TCRbeta CDR3 sequencing was performed at survey depth by Adaptive Biotechnologies, and CDR3 sequences, V/J genes, productive frequency and template counts were reported. TCR beta CDR3 regions were amplified from genomic DNA rather than RNA. In the authors' own workflow: Jensen-Shannon divergence was used to quantify pairwise repertoire overlap between tissues, with a value of 1 indicating complete divergence and a value of 0 indicating identical repertoires. Tissues were clustered by single-linkage agglomerative hierarchical clustering of pairwise JSD values, and the clustering results were displayed as dendrograms. GLIPH2 was applied to all patient samples using simulation_depth 1000, kmer_min_depth 3, and cdr3_length_cutoff 8, and only groups with more than two unique CDR3s were retained. A standardized tissue-overlap score was calculated by extrapolating Jaccard GLIPH-group overlap across patients to a standard repertoire size of 1000 clones. Linear mixed-effect models, with tissue as a fixed effect and individual as a random effect, were used to test how diversity related to clinical or experimental variables. TCRdb provides this immuneACCESS table in a form limited to in-frame rearrangements. Some clones are lacking; in checked studies, under half of them reflect an unresolved V gene, and why the rest are absent is not known. Clone size and V and J calls were adopted from that table, with D and trimming inferred from the DNA. The sample data list around 500 clones, and about 80% of these were observed just once. Around 21% of the sample rests with the top ten.

The CDR3 contains 13 residues, cysteine and phenylalanine counted. The sequence is cut down to CDR3 DNA, 39 bases in frame from base 1. CDR1 and CDR2, per the germline V gene, are KGHDR and SFDVKD. Trimming removed 4 bases from V and 5 bases from J, leaving 10 bases between the germline ends. The input for sequencing was liver tissue, taken at autopsy. In this chain, TRBV24-1 is recombined with TRBJ2-5; the D gene identity is not certain. This receptor was identified in a female patient aged 40 to 75 with steroid-refractory graft-versus-host disease after an allogeneic stem cell transplant. In transplant recipients, some T cells may be of donor rather than host origin. The DNA sequence follows: TGTGCCACCAGTGACTCCGGACGGGAGACCCAGTACTTC. Translation gives CATSDSGRETQYF.